Following are 9 T cell receptor beta chains from one sample sequenced in a study of blood T cell repertoires in COVID-19. Measured with immunoSEQ multiplex PCR; TCRdb has only the in-frame clones, and not every one. The sample has around 310,000 clones; about 91% are singletons. Sequenced input: peripheral blood. These receptors originate from an older woman with acute or convalescent COVID-19.

The chain is built from TRBV12-5 and TRBJ2-2, with 9 positions matching TRBD1. This CDR3 comprises 20 residues. Trimming took 4 bases from V and 1 from J; bases not matched to a gene: 16. Germline values: CDR1 LGHNT, CDR2 FRNRAP. CDR3 residues: CASGSFGPYRDRENTGELFF. Written as DNA, the CDR3 is TGTGCTAGTGGTTCCTTTGGCCCCTACCGGGACAGGGAGAACACCGGGGAGCTGTTTTTT.

A word on this clone: An end of the junction does not agree with germline; a read error may underlie this. This chain joins TRBV3-1 (or the pseudogene TRBV3-2) and TRBJ1-3, with a tentative D call TRBD1 (5 bases). Germline V gives CDR1 LGHDT, CDR2 YNNKEL (reference sequence). This CDR3 is 19 amino acids long. The CDR3 spells CTSSQLSPHRTGRRNTIYF. The CDR3 DNA is TGTACCAGCAGCCAATTGTCCCCCCATCGTACAGGTCGGCGAAACACCATATATTTT.

This chain connects TRBV6-6 to TRBJ2-7; possible D gene TRBD2, 5 bases. CDR3 length: 14 amino acids. Germline V gives CDR1 MNHNY, CDR2 SVGAGI (reference sequence). V lost 4 bases and J 3 bases, leaving 13 bases between the germline ends. As DNA, the CDR3 is TGTGCCAGCAGTTCCATGGACTCATACTACGAGCAGTACTTC. Encoded protein: CASSSMDSYYEQYF.

V gene TRBV18 combines with J gene TRBJ1-1, with D unclear. Germline CDR1 KGHSH, CDR2 LQKENI. The CDR3 totals 14 residues. The V end was cut by 3 bases, the J end by 1 base, with 9 bases between. The CDR3 loop is CASSPSGGNTEAFF. In DNA, the CDR3 is TGTGCCAGCTCACCGAGTGGCGGGAACACTGAAGCTTTCTTT.

The chain combines TRBV5-1 with TRBJ1-4, with 8 nucleotides matching TRBD1. The CDR3 extends over 15 amino acids. CDR1 is SGHRS and CDR2 is YFSETQ in the germline V gene. Unmatched junction bases numbered 5, after V lost 4 bases and J lost 3 bases. Here the CDR3 DNA reads TGCGCCAGCAGCACGCAGGGGGCGTCTAATGAAAAACTGTTTTTT. This codes for CASSTQGASNEKLFF.

The chain has TRBV24-1 and TRBJ1-5, with a tentative D call TRBD1 (5 bases). The V gene lost 4 bases and the J gene lost 2 bases, with 11 bases spanning the gap. From germline, CDR1 is KGHDR and CDR2 SFDVKD. The CDR3 sequence is 15 residues long. The CDR3 reads CATSDVGRGNQPQHF. CDR3 coding DNA: TGTGCCACCAGTGACGTCGGCAGGGGCAATCAGCCCCAGCATTTT.

This clone was seen a single time. The rearrangement uses TRBV12-3 or TRBV12-4 and TRBJ2-7, with 8 bases that match TRBD1. There are 13 residues in the CDR3. Trimming at V came to 6 bases and at J to 7 bases, leaving 8 bases not matched to a gene. The CDR3 bases are TGTGCCAGCAGCACGGACAGGGAAGGGGAGCAGTACTTC. This gives the protein CASSTDREGEQYF.

This sequence joins TRBV7-2 and TRBJ2-3; tentatively, D is TRBD2 (5 bases). Germline V gene data show CDR1 as SGHTA and CDR2 as FQGNSA. V lost 7 bases and J 9 bases, leaving 20 bases between the germline ends. The CDR3 is made up of 14 amino acids. The DNA for the CDR3 is TGTGCCAGCACCGGCCCCCCTGGCGGGTCGACGCAGTATTTT. It specifies CASTGPPGGSTQYF.

The chain joins TRBV6-5 to TRBJ2-7; 10 nucleotides agree with TRBD1. The length of the CDR3 is 14 residues. CDR1 MNHEY and CDR2 SVGAGI come from the germline V gene. V lost 6 bases, J lost 0 bases, and 2 bases stayed unmatched. As DNA, the CDR3 is TGTGCCAGCAGGGGACAGGGGAGCTCCTACGAGCAGTACTTC. Its protein is CASRGQGSSYEQYF.